The 23 T cell receptor beta chains reported below all come from one sample, sequenced in a study of identical twins. TCRdb fed the 5' RACE reads into MiXCR, producing one record per CDR3 protein. The repertoire holds fewer than 900,000 distinct CDR3 sequences, with about 20% as singletons. These data were also filed under a second study, of T cells expressing NK-cell markers.

The source material was PBMCs. These receptors came from a woman younger than 30 in good health.

The chain combines TRBV7-8 with TRBJ2-5; D call uncertain. CDR3 size: 15 residues. CDR1 is SGHVS, CDR2 FQNEAQ, per germline. Trimming removed 1 base at V and 1 base at J, with 10 bases between. The CDR3 region has the DNA TGTGCCAGCAGCTTAGGGGGTAGCCGCCAAGAGACCCAGTACTTC. It translates to CASSLGGSRQETQYF.

This clonotype turned up a few times. The genes are TRBV12-5 and TRBJ2-1, with 7 bases lining up with TRBD2. Germline V gene data show CDR1 as LGHNT and CDR2 as FRNRAP. Trimming removed 6 bases from V and 0 bases from J; junction bases left unmatched: 2. The CDR3 covers 14 residues. The CDR3 bases are TGTGCTAGTGGCGGGGGGACCTCCTACAATGAGCAGTTCTTC. As protein: CASGGGTSYNEQFF.

This clonotype appeared a few times. The chain is built from TRBV10-3 and TRBJ1-1; tentatively, D is TRBD1 (5 bases). Germline CDR1 and CDR2: ENHRY and SYGVKD. Trimming shortened V by 7 bases and J by 1 base, and 10 bases separated the two germline ends. CDR3 length equals 13 residues. CDR3 sequence (DNA): TGTGCCATCATGGGGGTCTCGAACACTGAAGCTTTCTTT. It yields the protein CAIMGVSNTEAFF.

This clonotype has ten or more counts. The chain employs TRBV12-3 or TRBV12-4 and TRBJ2-5; the match to TRBD2 covers 8 bases. J lost 5 bases, V lost 7 bases, and 9 bases had no gene match. There are 14 residues in the CDR3. CDR3 residues: CASTPLSGVETQYF. The CDR3 coding sequence is TGTGCCAGCACCCCACTTAGCGGGGTCGAGACCCAGTACTTC.

A few counts support this clonotype. The rearrangement links TRBV7-9 to TRBJ2-3; 7 bases are shared with TRBD2. The CDR3 spans 16 residues. Germline assignment: CDR1 SEHNR and CDR2 FQNEAQ (reference sequence). V lost 2 bases and J lost 0; bases outside the gene matches: 5. The CDR3 is CASSLFLAASTDTQYF. The CDR3 DNA reads as TGTGCCAGCAGCTTATTTCTAGCGGCGAGCACAGATACGCAGTATTTT.

This clonotype was counted at least ten times. The J gene is TRBJ2-7, the V gene TRBV15, with TRBD2 identical over 7 bases. The length of the CDR3 is 15 residues. V trimming: 1 base; J trimming: 2 bases; junction bases outside the gene matches: 5. Germline CDR1 LNHNV, CDR2 YYDKDF (reference sequence). CDR3 residues: CATSRVTGGAYEQYF. In DNA form, the CDR3 reads TGTGCCACCAGCAGAGTGACGGGAGGCGCCTACGAGCAGTACTTC.

This chain links TRBV6-1 with TRBJ1-1, with 8 bases fitting TRBD1. Losses at the gene ends were 6 bases for V and 1 base for J; bases not matched to a gene: 7. The CDR3 runs to 15 residues. In germline, CDR1 is MNHNS, CDR2 SASEGT. The CDR3 is CASRPPGQENTEAFF. CDR3 sequence (DNA): TGTGCCAGCAGACCTCCGGGACAGGAGAACACTGAAGCTTTCTTT.

J is TRBJ1-1 and V is TRBV5-5; weak D call: TRBD1 (6 bases). V dropped 4 bases and J dropped 4 bases, with 14 bases sitting between them. The CDR3 contains 14 residues. The V gene's germline CDR1 is SGHKS and CDR2 YYEKEE (reference sequence). The CDR3 nucleotides are TGTGCCAGCAGCATACAGGGATTTGGCACTGAAGCTTTCTTT. Protein: CASSIQGFGTEAFF. Combining the CDR3 with reference TRBV5-5 and TRBJ1-1 gives the whole variable domain DAGVTQSPTHLIKTRGQQVTLRCSPISGHKSVSWYQQVLGQGPQFIFQYYEKEERGRGNFPDRFSARQFPNYSSELNVNALLLGDSALYLCASSIQGFGTEAFFGQGTRLTVV.

This clonotype showed up many times. The chain uses TRBV7-6 and TRBJ2-3; 7 nucleotides align to TRBD2. The CDR3 extends over 14 amino acids. The germline V gene has CDR1 SGHVS and CDR2 FNYEAQ. V trimming: 5 bases; J trimming: 2 bases; junction bases outside the gene matches: 4. In DNA form, the CDR3 reads TGTGCCAGCAGCCCTAGCGGCTACACAGATACGCAGTATTTT. Protein sequence: CASSPSGYTDTQYF.

This clonotype came up many times. The V and J genes are TRBV29-1 and TRBJ1-2, with D hard to call. The CDR3 is 13 residues long. Trimming stripped 6 bases from V and 4 bases from J, with 15 bases between. Germline CDR1 SQVTM, CDR2 ANQGSEA. CDR3 amino acids: CSVPKRESYGYTF. The CDR3 coding sequence is TGCAGCGTCCCCAAGAGGGAGTCCTATGGCTACACCTTC.

There are a few counts of this clonotype. The rearrangement uses TRBV12-3 or TRBV12-4 and TRBJ2-2; 9 nucleotides match TRBD1. Trimming cost V 3 bases and J 7 bases; bases outside gene matches: 6. The CDR3 covers 15 residues. CDR3 protein: CASSFGGQGIGELFF. The CDR3 region has the DNA TGTGCCAGCAGTTTCGGGGGACAGGGAATCGGGGAGCTGTTTTTT.

The rearrangement joins TRBV6-1 to TRBJ1-1, with D unclear. The CDR3 is made up of 13 amino acids. V was trimmed by 6 bases and J by 1 base, leaving 9 bases between them. Germline V gives CDR1 MNHNS, CDR2 SASEGT. Here the CDR3 reads CASRPGRNTEAFF. CDR3 in DNA: TGTGCCAGCAGGCCGGGGAGGAACACTGAAGCTTTCTTT.

This clonotype was detected only a few times. The gene calls are TRBV5-1 and TRBJ2-1, with a weak D call TRBD2 (5 bases). V was cut by 0 bases and J by 10 bases, with 14 bases left in between. The CDR3 sequence is 14 residues long. CDR1 is SGHRS, CDR2 YFSETQ, per germline. The DNA for the CDR3 is TGCGCCAGCAGCTTGGATCGGCTCGGGGTCGAGCAGTTCTTC. Its translation is CASSLDRLGVEQFF.

This clonotype appeared many times. J is TRBJ2-7 and V is TRBV6-2 or TRBV6-3, with D perhaps TRBD1 (6 bases). The germline V gene has CDR1 MNHEY and CDR2 SVGEGT. This CDR3 comprises 14 residues. Trimming left V 5 bases short and J 4 bases short, with 15 bases between. Here the CDR3 reads CASSQTGSVYEQYF. CDR3 sequence (DNA): TGTGCCAGCAGTCAGACAGGATCCGTTTACGAGCAGTACTTC.

The V gene is TRBV18, the J gene TRBJ2-1, with 8 positions matching TRBD1. CDR3 length equals 15 residues. Germline CDR1 KGHSH, CDR2 LQKENI. V lost 0 bases, J lost 7 bases, and 5 bases stayed unmatched. The DNA of the CDR3 is TGTGCCAGCTCACCACCGCAGGGGGCAAGGAATGAGCAGTTCTTC. Translation: CASSPPQGARNEQFF.

The table lists this clonotype with a few counts. This chain connects TRBV3-1 to TRBJ2-7; D is undetermined. CDR1 LGHDT and CDR2 YNNKEL come from the germline V gene (reference sequence). There are 15 residues in the CDR3. The V gene lost 4 bases and the J gene lost 0 bases, with 13 bases spanning the gap. In DNA, the CDR3 is TGTGCCAGCAGCCTCTCCCCCTATAGCTCCTACGAGCAGTACTTC. Residues: CASSLSPYSSYEQYF.

The chain recombines TRBV30 with TRBJ2-3; 7 bases map to TRBD2. The CDR3 totals 12 residues. The V segment lost 3 bases and the J segment 6 bases; nucleotides outside the gene matches: 3. Per germline, CDR1 GTSNPN and CDR2 SVGIG (reference sequence). This CDR3 reads CAWRGRADTQYF. CDR3 nucleotide sequence: TGTGCCTGGAGGGGGAGGGCCGATACGCAGTATTTT.

This clonotype was observed a few times. CDR3 protein: CASSFRAQGVNNEQFF. For the CDR3, the DNA is TGTGCCAGCAGCTTCCGCGCGCAGGGGGTAAATAATGAGCAGTTCTTC. This chain uses TRBV7-2 with TRBJ2-1; TRBD1 agrees at 7 bases. Germline CDR1 SGHTA, CDR2 FQGNSA. Trimming cost V 3 bases and J 7 bases; bases outside gene matches: 12. The CDR3 length is 16 residues.

There are many counts of this clonotype. This rearrangement joins TRBV5-6 to TRBJ2-7; D perhaps matches TRBD2 (6 bases). Germline-derived CDR1 and CDR2 are SGHDT and YYEEEE. The CDR3 totals 13 residues. With 5 bases removed from V and 6 bases from J, the gap between germline ends came to 15 bases. The CDR3 reads CASRFLLGGEQYF. CDR3 bases: TGTGCCAGCAGATTCCTATTGGGAGGCGAGCAGTACTTC.

This sequence joins TRBV12-3 or TRBV12-4 and TRBJ1-2; no clear D. The CDR3 is 13 residues long. With 6 bases removed from V and 1 base from J, the gap between germline ends came to 9 bases. The CDR3: CASRLTSNYGYTF. CDR3 nucleotide sequence: TGTGCCAGCAGATTGACAAGTAACTATGGCTACACCTTC.

This clonotype was seen more than once but under ten times. CDR3 amino acids: CASSLSFSDTQYF. CDR3 coding DNA: TGTGCCAGCAGTTTATCTTTTTCGGATACGCAGTATTTT. The chain carries TRBV27 and TRBJ2-3; D unclear. V lost 0 bases and J 6 bases, leaving 7 bases between the germline ends. From germline, CDR1 is MNHEY and CDR2 SMNVEV (reference sequence). This CDR3 region has 13 residues.

This rearrangement joins TRBV29-1 to TRBJ2-5; tentative D call: TRBD2 (6 bases). This CDR3 spans 14 amino acids. V was trimmed by 0 bases and J by 4 bases, leaving 12 bases between them. Germline lookup yields CDR1 SQVTM and CDR2 ANQGSEA. CDR3: CSVEDGGMGETQYF. CDR3 DNA sequence: TGCAGCGTTGAAGATGGGGGGATGGGAGAGACCCAGTACTTC.

There are a few counts of this clonotype. The V gene is TRBV5-5, the J gene TRBJ2-7; no clear D gene. This CDR3 region has 13 residues. CDR1 and CDR2 (germline): SGHKS, YYEKEE (reference sequence). The V and J ends lost 2 bases and 6 bases respectively, with 12 bases between them. DNA for the CDR3: TGTGCCAGCAGCTTATTGTTAAACTCCGAGCAGTACTTC. It translates to CASSLLLNSEQYF.